This section outlines one T cell receptor (beta chain) sequence together with its context. The antigen is unknown. 5'RACE template switching generated TCR cDNA, adding a universal primer site and UMIs. Via MiXCR, TCRdb re-called the 5' RACE reads, giving one row per CDR3 protein. The sample holds a few hundred thousand distinct CDR3 sequences, around 6.8% seen once. The data originate from a study of T cells after yellow fever vaccination. Across the whole study: The SMART-Seq v4 Ultra Low Input method served to prepare the low-cell-number fractions. Points from the study as a whole: Only a minor proportion of clonotypes was detected across both CD4 and CD8 compartments.

The V segment lost 4 bases and the J segment 4 bases; nucleotides outside the gene matches: 8. The germline gives CDR1 SQVTM, CDR2 ANQGSEA. The CDR3 consists of 14 residues. The chain is built from TRBV29-1 and TRBJ2-7; TRBD1 aligns across 9 bases. The receptor's source is a man younger than 35 who received the YFV17D yellow fever vaccine. The sample in question was PBMCs, obtained roughly 45 days after the first yellow fever vaccination. The CDR3 spells CSVAKQGAGYEQYF. The CDR3 DNA follows: TGCAGCGTTGCGAAACAGGGGGCAGGGTACGAGCAGTACTTC.